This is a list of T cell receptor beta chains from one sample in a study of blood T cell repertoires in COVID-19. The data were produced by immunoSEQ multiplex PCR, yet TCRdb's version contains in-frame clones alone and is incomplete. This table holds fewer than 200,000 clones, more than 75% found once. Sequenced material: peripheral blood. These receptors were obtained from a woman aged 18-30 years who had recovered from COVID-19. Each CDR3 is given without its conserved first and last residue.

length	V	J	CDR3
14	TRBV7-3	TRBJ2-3	ASSPLAGGLTDTQY
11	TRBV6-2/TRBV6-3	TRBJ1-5	ASSPRGNQPQH
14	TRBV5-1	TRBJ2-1	ASSPLRTSGFNEQF
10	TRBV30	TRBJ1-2	AWGGHRWGYT
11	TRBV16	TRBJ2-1	ASSLTTNNEQF
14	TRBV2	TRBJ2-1	ASSWRGASGYNEQF
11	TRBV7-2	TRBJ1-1	ASSSAGGTGAF
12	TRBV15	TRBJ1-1	ATSSGTGDTEAF
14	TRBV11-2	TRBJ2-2	ASSLRGGFDTGELF
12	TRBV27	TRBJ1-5	ASGAGGLNQPQH
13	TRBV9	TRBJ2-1	ASSKPGLAGDEQF
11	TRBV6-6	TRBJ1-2	ASSGLPRNGYT
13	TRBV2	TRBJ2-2	ASSVGDRGTGELF
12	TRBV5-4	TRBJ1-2	ASSWTGIDYGYT
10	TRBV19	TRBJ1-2	ASRLRDNNYT
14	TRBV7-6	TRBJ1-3	ASSQRLEDSGNTIY
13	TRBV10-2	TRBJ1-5	ASSIGGYSNQPQH
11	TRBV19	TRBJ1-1	ASSMRPGTEAF
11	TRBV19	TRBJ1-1	ASSIRGNTEAF
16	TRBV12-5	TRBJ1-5	ASGLVIQGQPSNQPQH
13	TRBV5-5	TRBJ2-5	ASSSSTGGVETQY
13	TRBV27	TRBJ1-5	ASSLFDGGNQPQH
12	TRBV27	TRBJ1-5	ASSFSRGNQPQH
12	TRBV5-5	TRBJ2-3	ASSYLPSTDTQY
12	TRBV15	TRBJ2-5	ATSSRGYQETQY
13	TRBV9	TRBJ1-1	ASSPVPQRTTEAF
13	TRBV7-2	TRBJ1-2	ASSSLPGTGGGYT
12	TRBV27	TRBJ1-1	ASSVGTANTEAF
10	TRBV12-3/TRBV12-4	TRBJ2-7	ASKTSSYEQY
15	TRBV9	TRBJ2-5	ASSVEGGGLVGETQY
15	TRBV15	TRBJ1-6	ATSSPSKAGINSPLH
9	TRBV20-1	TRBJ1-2	SARAGTLHT
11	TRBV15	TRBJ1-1	ATSRDGVLQER